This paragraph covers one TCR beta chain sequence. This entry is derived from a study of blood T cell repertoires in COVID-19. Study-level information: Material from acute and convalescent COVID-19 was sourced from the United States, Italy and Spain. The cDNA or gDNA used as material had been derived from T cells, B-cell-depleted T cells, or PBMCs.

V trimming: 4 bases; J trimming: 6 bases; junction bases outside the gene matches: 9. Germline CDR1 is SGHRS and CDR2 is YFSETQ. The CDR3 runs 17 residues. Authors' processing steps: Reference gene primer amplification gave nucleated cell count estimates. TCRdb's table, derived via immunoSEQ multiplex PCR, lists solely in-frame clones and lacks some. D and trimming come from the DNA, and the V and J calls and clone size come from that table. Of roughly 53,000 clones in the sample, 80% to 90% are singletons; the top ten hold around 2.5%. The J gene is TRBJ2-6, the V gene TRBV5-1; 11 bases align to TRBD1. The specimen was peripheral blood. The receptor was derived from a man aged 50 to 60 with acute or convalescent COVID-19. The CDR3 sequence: CASSPRTGGVVANVLTF. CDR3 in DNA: TGCGCCAGCAGCCCGCGGACAGGGGGCGTTGTGGCCAACGTCCTGACTTTC.